The rows below give T cell receptor beta chains drawn from one sample of a study of OX40 agonist ivuxolimab in advanced cancers. Profiled with immunoSEQ multiplex PCR; TCRdb holds only in-frame clones, not every one. The sample has tens of thousands of clones, around 89% seen once. This material consisted of CD4+ or CD8+ T cells sorted from blood, taken in a trial of the OX40 agonist ivuxolimab. These receptors were collected from an adult with an advanced solid tumor such as melanoma, head and neck, liver or kidney cancer. Both conserved end residues are part of each CDR3. The D gene is left open where the match is weak.

cdr3_length	j_call	d_call	v_call	cdr3_aa
12	TRBJ2-7	-	TRBV7-2	CASSRDIYEQYF
11	TRBJ2-3	-	TRBV19	CASSIGDTQYF
14	TRBJ1-1	-	TRBV7-8	CASSGRGGNTEAFF
17	TRBJ2-6	-	TRBV21-1	CASSKLRSTSGANVLTF
16	TRBJ1-5	-	TRBV28	CASSLRPGLSNQPQHF
13	TRBJ1-1	TRBD1	TRBV6-4	CASRATGGTEAFF
17	TRBJ1-4	-	TRBV28	CASTIGGLRRYNEKLFF
16	TRBJ1-2	-	TRBV9	CASSSRSGRGEDGYTF
14	TRBJ1-2	-	TRBV7-9	CASRPQSFNYGYTF
13	TRBJ1-6	-	TRBV6-5	CASRGSVNSPLHF
14	TRBJ2-3	-	TRBV6-5	CASSEVGGPDTQYF
14	TRBJ2-7	-	TRBV5-1	CASSSGLASGEQYF
13	TRBJ2-7	-	TRBV7-2	CASSLGGLYEQYF
13	TRBJ1-1	-	TRBV5-4	CASQAGFATEAFF
14	TRBJ2-2	-	TRBV7-9	CASPPDRNTGELFF
13	TRBJ1-5	TRBD1	TRBV18	CASGGQGQQPQHF
14	TRBJ2-5	-	TRBV7-2	CASSLAGARETQYF
15	TRBJ2-2	TRBD1	TRBV28	CASSLQGARIGELFF
12	TRBJ2-2	-	TRBV29-1	CSVATITGELFF
13	TRBJ1-1	TRBD1	TRBV28	CASRSQGDTEAFF
14	TRBJ1-2	-	TRBV2	CASKGPGENYGYTF
16	TRBJ1-2	-	TRBV7-9	CASSLRMGTPNYGYTF
16	TRBJ2-1	TRBD1	TRBV7-3	CASSHTGVLSSNEQFF
18	TRBJ2-2	TRBD1	TRBV18	CASQPTGGALSAAGELFF
16	TRBJ1-1	-	TRBV7-2	CASSLGRPTVWTEAFF
15	TRBJ2-5	-	TRBV7-8	CASRYSGTEQETQYF
16	TRBJ2-3	TRBD2	TRBV5-6	CASSLGRGARTDTQYF
13	TRBJ1-2	-	TRBV11-1	CASSFGGDYGYTF
17	TRBJ2-2	-	TRBV9	CASSVVDKGRTAGELFF
15	TRBJ2-7	-	TRBV7-2	CASSLDIGAGREQYF
14	TRBJ2-1	-	TRBV7-9	CASSFQDSYNEQFF